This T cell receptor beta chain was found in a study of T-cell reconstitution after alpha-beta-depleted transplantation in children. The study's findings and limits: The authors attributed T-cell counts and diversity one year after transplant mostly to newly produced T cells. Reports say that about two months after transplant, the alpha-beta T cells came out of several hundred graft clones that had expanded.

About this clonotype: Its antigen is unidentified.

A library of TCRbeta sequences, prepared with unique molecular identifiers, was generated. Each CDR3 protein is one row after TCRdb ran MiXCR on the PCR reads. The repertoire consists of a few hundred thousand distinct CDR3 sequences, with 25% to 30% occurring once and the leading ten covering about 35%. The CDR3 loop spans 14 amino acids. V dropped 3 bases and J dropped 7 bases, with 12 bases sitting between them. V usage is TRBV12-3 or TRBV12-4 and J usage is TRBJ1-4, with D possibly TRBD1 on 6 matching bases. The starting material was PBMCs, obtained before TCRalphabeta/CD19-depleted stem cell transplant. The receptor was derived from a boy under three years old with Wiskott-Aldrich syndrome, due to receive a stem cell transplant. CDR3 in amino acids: CASSFQGRGEKLFF. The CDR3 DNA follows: TGTGCCAGCAGTTTTCAGGGGCGGGGTGAAAAACTGTTTTTT.